This T cell receptor beta chain was found in a study of blood T cell repertoires in COVID-19. How the authors handled the data: Amplification of reference gene primers provided the estimated nucleated cell counts. The method was immunoSEQ multiplex PCR; TCRdb's version includes in-frame clones alone and lacks a portion of them. V and J calls and clone size are given by that table; D and trimming were obtained from the DNA. Of about 160,000 clones listed, under 90% are singletons. V dropped 1 base and J dropped 2; count of bases not matched to a gene: 3. The germline gives CDR1 SGHAT, CDR2 FQNNGV. The CDR3 spans 16 residues. Enrolled through a virtual design, the participants were between roughly 18 and 100 years of age and came from about two dozen US areas. Participants were placed into cohorts based on the clinical history they reported.

The genes are TRBV11-2 and TRBJ2-1; 9 nucleotides agree with TRBD2. This clonotype originated in a woman between 55 and 75 years old who had recovered from COVID-19. Material for sequencing was PBMCs or T cells enriched from blood (not recorded which). CDR3 bases: TGTGCCAGCAGCTTAGGCGGACTAGCGACCTACAATGAGCAGTTCTTC. Amino acids: CASSLGGLATYNEQFF.